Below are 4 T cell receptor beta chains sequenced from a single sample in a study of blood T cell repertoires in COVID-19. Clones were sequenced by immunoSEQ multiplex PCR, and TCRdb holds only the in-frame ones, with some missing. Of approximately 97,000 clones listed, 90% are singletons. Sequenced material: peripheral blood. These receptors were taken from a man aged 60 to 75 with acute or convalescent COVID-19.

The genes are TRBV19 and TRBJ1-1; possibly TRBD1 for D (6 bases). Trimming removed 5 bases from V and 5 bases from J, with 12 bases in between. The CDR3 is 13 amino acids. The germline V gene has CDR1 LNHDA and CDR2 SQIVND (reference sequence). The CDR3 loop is CASSSYRVTEAFF. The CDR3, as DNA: TGTGCCAGTAGTTCGTACAGGGTGACTGAAGCTTTCTTT.

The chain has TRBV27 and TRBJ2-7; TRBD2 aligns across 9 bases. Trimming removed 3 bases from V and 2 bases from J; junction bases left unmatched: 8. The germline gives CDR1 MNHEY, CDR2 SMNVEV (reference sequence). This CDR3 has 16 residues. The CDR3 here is CASSLVGASGAYEQYV. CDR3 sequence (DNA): TGTGCCAGCAGTTTGGTGGGGGCTAGCGGGGCCTACGAGCAGTACGTC.

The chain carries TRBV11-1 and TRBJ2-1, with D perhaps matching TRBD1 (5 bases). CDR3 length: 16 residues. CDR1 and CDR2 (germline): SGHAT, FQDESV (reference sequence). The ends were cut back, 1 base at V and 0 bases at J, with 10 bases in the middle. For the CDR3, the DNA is TGTGCCAGCAGCTTAGACAGGTTTAGCTCCTACAATGAGCAGTTCTTC. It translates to CASSLDRFSSYNEQFF.

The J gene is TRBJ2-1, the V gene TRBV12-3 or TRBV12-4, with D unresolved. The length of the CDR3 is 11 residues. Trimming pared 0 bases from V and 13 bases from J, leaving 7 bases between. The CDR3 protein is CASSLALGQFF. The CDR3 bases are TGTGCCAGCAGTTTAGCGCTCGGTCAGTTCTTC.